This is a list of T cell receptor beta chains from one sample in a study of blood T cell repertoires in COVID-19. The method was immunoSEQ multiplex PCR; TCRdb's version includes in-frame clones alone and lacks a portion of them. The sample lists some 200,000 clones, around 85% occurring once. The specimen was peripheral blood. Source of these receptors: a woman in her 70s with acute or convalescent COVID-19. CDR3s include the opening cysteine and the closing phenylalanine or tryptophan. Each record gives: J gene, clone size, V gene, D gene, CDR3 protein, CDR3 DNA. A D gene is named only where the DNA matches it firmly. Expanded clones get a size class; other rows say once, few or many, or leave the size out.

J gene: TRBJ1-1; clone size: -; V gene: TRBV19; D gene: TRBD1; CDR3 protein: CASSMTGLQNTEAFF; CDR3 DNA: TGTGCCAGTAGTATGACAGGGCTACAGAACACTGAAGCTTTCTTT
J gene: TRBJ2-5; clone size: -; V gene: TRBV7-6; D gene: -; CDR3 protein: CASSLRRTVGQETQYF; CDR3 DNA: TGTGCCAGCAGCTTAAGGCGGACAGTTGGGCAAGAGACCCAGTACTTC
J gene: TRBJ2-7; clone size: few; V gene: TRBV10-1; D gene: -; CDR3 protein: CASSRGSSEQYF; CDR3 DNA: TGCGCCAGCAGCAGAGGATCTAGCGAGCAGTACTTC
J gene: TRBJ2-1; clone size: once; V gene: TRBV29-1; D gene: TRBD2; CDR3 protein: CSVRGASGRAVEQFF; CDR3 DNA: TGCAGCGTCCGTGGGGCCAGCGGGAGGGCAGTTGAGCAGTTCTTC
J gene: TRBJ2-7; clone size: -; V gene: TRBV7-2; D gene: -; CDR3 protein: CASSLLSVRSYEQYF; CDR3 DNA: TGTGCCAGCAGCTTACTATCGGTACGGTCCTACGAGCAGTACTTC
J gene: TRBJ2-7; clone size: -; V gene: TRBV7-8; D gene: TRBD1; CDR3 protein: CASTSGGPREQYF; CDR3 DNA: TGTGCCAGCACCTCAGGGGGTCCGCGCGAGCAGTACTTC
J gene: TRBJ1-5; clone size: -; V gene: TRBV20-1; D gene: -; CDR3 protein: CSASTGNQPQHF; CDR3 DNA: TGCAGTGCTAGTACGGGCAATCAGCCCCAGCATTTT
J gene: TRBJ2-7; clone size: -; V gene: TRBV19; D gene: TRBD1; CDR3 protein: CASRTSGTGRYEQYF; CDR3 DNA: TGTGCCAGTAGGACCTCCGGGACAGGACGCTACGAGCAGTACTTC
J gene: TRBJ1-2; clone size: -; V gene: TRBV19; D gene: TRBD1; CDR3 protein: CASSIKRDSNYGYTF; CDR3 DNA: TGTGCCAGTAGTATTAAGAGGGACAGTAACTATGGCTACACCTTC
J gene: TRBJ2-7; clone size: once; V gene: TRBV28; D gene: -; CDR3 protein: CASSFGAGSGNSYEQYF; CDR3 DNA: TGTGCCAGCAGTTTCGGTGCCGGCTCCGGGAACTCCTACGAGCAGTACTTC
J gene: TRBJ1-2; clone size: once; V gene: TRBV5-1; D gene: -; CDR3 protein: CASSLGQIHYGYTF; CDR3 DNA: TGCGCCAGCAGCTTGGGACAGATCCACTATGGCTACACCTTC
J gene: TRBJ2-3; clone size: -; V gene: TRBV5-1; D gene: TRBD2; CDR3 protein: CASSLGLSGVSTDTQYF; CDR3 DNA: TGCGCCAGCAGCTTGGGGTTAAGCGGGGTTAGCACAGATACGCAGTATTTT
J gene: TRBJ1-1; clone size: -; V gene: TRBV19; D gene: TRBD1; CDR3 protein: CASSTRQGLAEAFF; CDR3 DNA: TGTGCCAGTAGTACTCGACAGGGTCTCGCTGAAGCTTTCTTT
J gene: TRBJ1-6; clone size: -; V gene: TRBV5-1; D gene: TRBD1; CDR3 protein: CASRETTGDMDNSPLHF; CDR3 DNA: TGCGCCAGCAGGGAGACGACAGGGGATATGGATAATTCACCCCTCCACTTT
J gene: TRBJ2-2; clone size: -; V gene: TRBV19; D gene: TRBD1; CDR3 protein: CASADREVAGELFF; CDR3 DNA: TGTGCCAGTGCGGACAGGGAGGTAGCCGGGGAGCTGTTTTTT
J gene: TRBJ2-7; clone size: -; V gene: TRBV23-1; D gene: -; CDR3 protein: CASSHPAQGLCYEQYF; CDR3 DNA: TGCGCCAGCAGTCACCCCGCACAGGGCTTATGCTACGAGCAGTACTTC
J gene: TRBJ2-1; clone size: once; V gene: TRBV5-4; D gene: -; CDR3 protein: CASSLGGMVYNEQFF; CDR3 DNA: TGTGCCAGCAGCTTGGGAGGGATGGTCTACAATGAGCAGTTCTTC
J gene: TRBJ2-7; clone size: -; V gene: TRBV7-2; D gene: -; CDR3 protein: CASSLVGVDSYEQYF; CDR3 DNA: TGTGCCAGCAGCTTAGTAGGGGTAGACTCCTACGAGCAGTACTTC
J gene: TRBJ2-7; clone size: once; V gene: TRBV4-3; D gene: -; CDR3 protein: CASSLSLFGEQYF; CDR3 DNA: TGCGCCAGCAGCCTCTCTCTTTTCGGGGAGCAGTACTTC
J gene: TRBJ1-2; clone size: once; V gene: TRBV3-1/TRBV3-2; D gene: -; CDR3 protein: CASSLQGNYGYTF; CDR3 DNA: TGTGCCAGCAGCCTTCAGGGGAACTATGGCTACACCTTC
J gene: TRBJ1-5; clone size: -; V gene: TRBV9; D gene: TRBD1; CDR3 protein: CAGSVTGGAEQPQHF; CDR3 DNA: TGTGCCGGCAGCGTGACAGGGGGCGCGGAACAGCCCCAGCATTTT
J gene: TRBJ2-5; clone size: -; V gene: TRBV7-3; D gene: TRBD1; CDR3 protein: CASSWGPGQGETQYF; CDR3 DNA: TGTGCCAGCAGCTGGGGACCGGGACAGGGGGAGACCCAGTACTTC
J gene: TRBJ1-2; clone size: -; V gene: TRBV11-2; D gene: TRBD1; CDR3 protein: CASSPSGGGYTF; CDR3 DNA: TGTGCCAGCAGCCCCTCAGGGGGTGGCTACACCTTC
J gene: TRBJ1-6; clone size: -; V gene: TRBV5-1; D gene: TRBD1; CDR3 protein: CASSLRDRGSSYNSPLHF; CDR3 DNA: TGCGCCAGCAGCTTACGGGACAGGGGGAGCTCCTATAATTCACCCCTCCACTTT
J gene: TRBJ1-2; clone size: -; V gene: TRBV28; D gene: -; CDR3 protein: CASSFSGGYTF; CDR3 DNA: TGTGCCAGCAGTTTTTCGGGAGGCTACACCTTC
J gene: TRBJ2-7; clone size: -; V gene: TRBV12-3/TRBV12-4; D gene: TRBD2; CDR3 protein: CASSLDLREGYF; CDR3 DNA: TGTGCCAGCAGTTTAGATCTCAGGGAGGGGTACTTC
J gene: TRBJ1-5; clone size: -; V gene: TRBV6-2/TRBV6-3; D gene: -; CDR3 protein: CASSYNMRANQPQHF; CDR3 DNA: TGTGCCAGCAGTTACAATATGAGGGCTAATCAGCCCCAGCATTTT
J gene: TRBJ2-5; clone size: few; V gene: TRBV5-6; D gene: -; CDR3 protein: CASSLVDRARETQYF; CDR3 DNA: TGTGCCAGCAGCTTGGTCGACAGAGCCCGAGAGACCCAGTACTTC
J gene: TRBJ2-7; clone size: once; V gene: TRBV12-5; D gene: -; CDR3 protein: CASGLVKRGSYEQYF; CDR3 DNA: TGTGCTAGTGGTTTGGTAAAAAGGGGCTCCTACGAGCAGTACTTC
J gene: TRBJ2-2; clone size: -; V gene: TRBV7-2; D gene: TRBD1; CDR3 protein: CASSLDGDRGTGELFF; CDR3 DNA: TGTGCCAGCAGCTTAGATGGTGACAGGGGTACCGGGGAGCTGTTTTTT
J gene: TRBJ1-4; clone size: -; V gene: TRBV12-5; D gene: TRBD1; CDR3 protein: CASGPSGQPPEKLFF; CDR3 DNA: TGTGCTAGTGGTCCCTCGGGACAGCCACCTGAAAAACTGTTTTTT
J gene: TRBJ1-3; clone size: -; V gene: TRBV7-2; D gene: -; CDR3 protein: CASSLLAGGMGNTIYF; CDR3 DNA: TGTGCCAGCAGCTTATTGGCGGGTGGGATGGGAAACACCATATATTTT
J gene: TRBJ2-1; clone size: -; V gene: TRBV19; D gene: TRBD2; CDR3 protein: CASSPSGRTLLGNEQFF; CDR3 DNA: TGTGCCAGTAGTCCTAGCGGGCGAACACTCCTAGGCAATGAGCAGTTCTTC
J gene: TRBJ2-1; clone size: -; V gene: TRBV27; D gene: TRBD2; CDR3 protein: CAKAGLAYNEQFF; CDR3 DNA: TGTGCCAAAGCGGGACTAGCGTACAATGAGCAGTTCTTC
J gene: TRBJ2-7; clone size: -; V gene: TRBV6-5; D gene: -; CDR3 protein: CASNLQIRLDYEQYF; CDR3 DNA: TGTGCCAGCAATCTACAGATCCGGCTGGACTACGAGCAGTACTTC
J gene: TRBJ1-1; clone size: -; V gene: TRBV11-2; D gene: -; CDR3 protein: CASSLMGVANTEAFF; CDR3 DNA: TGTGCCAGCAGCTTAATGGGAGTAGCGAACACTGAAGCTTTCTTT
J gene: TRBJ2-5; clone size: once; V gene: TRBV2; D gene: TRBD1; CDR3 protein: CASRGQGVGGETQYF; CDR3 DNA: TGTGCCAGCAGAGGACAGGGGGTAGGAGGAGAGACCCAGTACTTC
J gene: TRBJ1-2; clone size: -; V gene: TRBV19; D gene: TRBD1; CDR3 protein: CASHEGAQGLGYTF; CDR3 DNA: TGTGCCAGCCACGAGGGAGCACAGGGGCTAGGCTACACCTTC
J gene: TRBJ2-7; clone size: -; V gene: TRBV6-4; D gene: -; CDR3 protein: CASSDGPGYEQYF; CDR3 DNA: TGTGCCAGCAGTGACGGGCCCGGATACGAGCAGTACTTC
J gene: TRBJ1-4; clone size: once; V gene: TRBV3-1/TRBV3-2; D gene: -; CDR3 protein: CASSQGWQGPSGEKLFF; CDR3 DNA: TGTGCCAGCAGCCAAGGGTGGCAGGGCCCCTCTGGAGAAAAACTGTTTTTT
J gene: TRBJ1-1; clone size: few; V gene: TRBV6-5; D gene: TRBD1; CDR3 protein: CASSLGTDQKTEAFF; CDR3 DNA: TGTGCCAGCAGTCTCGGGACAGACCAGAAGACTGAAGCTTTCTTT
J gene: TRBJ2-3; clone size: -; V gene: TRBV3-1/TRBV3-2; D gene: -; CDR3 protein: CASSQAGDSGWGDTQYF; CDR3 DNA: TGTGCCAGCAGCCAAGCCGGCGACAGCGGGTGGGGAGATACGCAGTATTTT
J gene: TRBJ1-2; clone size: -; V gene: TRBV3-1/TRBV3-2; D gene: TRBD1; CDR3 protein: CASSYGTAPLYTF; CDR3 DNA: TGTGCCAGCAGTTATGGGACAGCGCCCCTTTACACCTTC
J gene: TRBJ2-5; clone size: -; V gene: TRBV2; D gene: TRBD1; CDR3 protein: CASRGDRGPRGSQYF; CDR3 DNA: TGTGCCAGCAGGGGAGACAGGGGCCCCCGCGGATCCCAGTACTTC